This TCR beta chain was captured in a study of blood T cell repertoires in COVID-19. Across the whole study: Nucleic acid was either cDNA or gDNA, and it came from T cells, B-cell-depleted T cells, or PBMCs.

Looked up from germline, CDR1 is LNHDA and CDR2 is SQIVND (reference sequence). J gave up 2 bases and V 4 bases, and 6 bases lay outside the gene matches. The length of the CDR3 is 15 residues. Produced via immunoSEQ multiplex PCR; TCRdb's table is partial and in-frame only. The sample shows about 75,000 clones, 85% to 90% of them seen only once. V usage is TRBV19 and J usage is TRBJ2-5; 8 nucleotides align to TRBD1. The source is a human donor in a cohort sampled during active COVID-19. Sample: peripheral blood. This chain's CDR3 is CASSTRQGWQETQYF. CDR3 nucleotide sequence: TGTGCCAGTAGTACCCGACAGGGGTGGCAAGAGACCCAGTACTTC.